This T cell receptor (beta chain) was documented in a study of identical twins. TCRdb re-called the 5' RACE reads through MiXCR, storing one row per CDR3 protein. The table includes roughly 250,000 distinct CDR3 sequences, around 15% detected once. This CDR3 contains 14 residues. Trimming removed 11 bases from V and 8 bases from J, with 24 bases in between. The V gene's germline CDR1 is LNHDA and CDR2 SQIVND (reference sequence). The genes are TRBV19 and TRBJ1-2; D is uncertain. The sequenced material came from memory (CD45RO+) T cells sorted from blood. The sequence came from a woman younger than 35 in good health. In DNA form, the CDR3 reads TGTGCCTCCACCCGGACTTACCAAGCGAGGGGCTACACCTTC. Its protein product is CASTRTYQARGYTF.